This TCR beta chain originates from a study of identifying expanded T cells in peripheral blood. Healthy donors had no documented immune events, such as infections, while sampled. A remark on this clone: Its matching antigen is unknown.

Study-wide points: Differentially abundant clones: about 1.2 between replicates, about 17 at 2 to 3 weeks, more than 18 at four. Variance in clone template counts between approximately two-week samples significantly increased with total template count across all healthy donors.

CDR3 length: 14 residues. V lost 0 bases and J 4 bases, leaving 10 bases between the germline ends. Per germline, CDR1 SGHDT and CDR2 YYEEEE. Sequencing used immunoSEQ multiplex PCR; TCRdb keeps in-frame clones, though not all of them. The sample records around 60,000 clones, approximately 80% being singletons. Material: blood. This chain uses TRBV5-6 with TRBJ2-5; D unresolved. The source of this sequence is a person aged 18 to 69 in good health. DNA of the CDR3: TGTGCCAGCAGCTTGGTAGATTCCGGAGAGACCCAGTACTTC. Its translation is CASSLVDSGETQYF.